This T cell receptor (beta chain) was sequenced for a study of T cell repertoires in cytomegalovirus infection. Study-wide background: An indication of both CMV infection and matching HLA type came from public TCR beta signatures.

Each CDR3 protein gets one entry after TCRdb re-called the reads with MiXCR. The sample has some 700,000 distinct CDR3 sequences, 35% seen once. There are many counts of this clonotype. No antigen is known for it. The study, taken as a whole, reports: The study found HLA-C-restricted CMV-specific TCR beta clonotypes dominating the ex vivo response.

Germline CDR1 and CDR2: SGHTA and FQGNSA. Trimming cost V 3 bases and J 1 base, with 9 bases left between them. The CDR3 runs 14 residues. The sequencing sample was made of PBMCs. The clonotype comes from a human donor in good health (CMV status not recorded). Some clones in this sample may be carry-over from other donors' samples. The gene calls are TRBV7-2 and TRBJ1-1; D may be TRBD1 (6 bases). Here the CDR3 DNA reads TGTGCCAGCAGCTTTACCAGGGGGAACACTGAAGCTTTCTTT. Translated, it gives CASSFTRGNTEAFF.